These 32 T cell receptor beta chains share one sample of origin, sequenced in a study of blood T cells in healthy people across ages. Next came a second PCR, run for about 7 to 11 cycles, which used a sample-barcoded 5' primer along with a J-beta primer mix. TCRdb ran MiXCR on the 5' RACE reads and lists one entry per CDR3 protein. In the table there are under 750,000 distinct CDR3 sequences, 40% to 55% of which are singletons. Specimen: blood. The receptors here all came from a man older than 75 in good health.

V usage is TRBV6-2 or TRBV6-3 and J usage is TRBJ2-7, with TRBD2 matching over 7 bases. Germline values: CDR1 MNHEY, CDR2 SVGEGT. The trim removed 3 bases at V and 0 bases at J, leaving 5 bases unmatched. The CDR3 runs 15 residues. The CDR3 coding sequence is TGTGCCAGCAGTTATTCGCGGGGGATCTCCTACGAGCAGTACTTC. This codes for CASSYSRGISYEQYF.

V and J are TRBV7-9 and TRBJ2-3; D is ambiguous. Trimming took 3 bases from V and 0 from J, leaving 10 bases between them. CDR1 and CDR2 (germline): SEHNR, FQNEAQ (reference sequence). The length of the CDR3 is 15 residues. The DNA of the CDR3 is TGTGCCAGCAGCTTGTTAGGATCTAGCACAGATACGCAGTATTTT. Translating gives CASSLLGSSTDTQYF.

The V and J genes are TRBV20-1 and TRBJ2-1; 8 bases are shared with TRBD2. V shed 5 bases and J 3 bases; nucleotides not matched to a gene: 6. Germline-derived CDR1 and CDR2 are DFQATT and SNEGSKA (reference sequence). The CDR3 runs 14 residues. CDR3 DNA sequence: TGCAGTGCTCCAGATACTAGCGGCTACAATGAGCAGTTCTTC. It translates to CSAPDTSGYNEQFF.

The chain carries TRBV7-2 and TRBJ2-3; TRBD2 agrees at 8 bases. CDR3 length equals 16 residues. Germline V lookup: CDR1 SGHTA, CDR2 FQGNSA. The V segment lost 0 bases and the J segment 4 bases; nucleotides outside the gene matches: 6. CDR3 sequence reads: CASSLASAGGADTQYF. CDR3 nucleotides: TGTGCCAGCAGCTTAGCTTCGGCGGGAGGAGCAGATACGCAGTATTTT.

This clonotype was seen more than once but under ten times. DNA for the CDR3: TGTGCCAGCAGCCCCGGACTAGCGGGAGTCCCAGATACGCAGTATTTT. This encodes CASSPGLAGVPDTQYF. This chain joins TRBV9 and TRBJ2-3; 13 nucleotides align to TRBD2. J was trimmed by 4 bases and V by 4 bases; bases with no gene match: 6. The CDR3 extends over 16 amino acids. Germline V gene lookup returns CDR1 SGDLS and CDR2 YYNGEE.

The CDR3 sequence: CASSLVARGYNEQFF. In DNA, the CDR3 is TGTGCCAGCAGCTTAGTCGCCAGGGGCTACAATGAGCAGTTCTTC. This rearrangement joins TRBV7-9 to TRBJ2-1; weak D call: TRBD1 (6 bases). The CDR3 is 15 amino acids. CDR1 is SEHNR and CDR2 is FQNEAQ in the germline V gene (reference sequence). Trimming removed 1 base from V and 3 bases from J, with 10 bases in between.

This clonotype was counted a few times. A much larger clonotype is one base distant, so this may be a read error. The chain couples TRBV6-6 to TRBJ1-5; 8 bases are a match to TRBD1. The V and J ends lost 8 bases and 2 bases, in that order; junction bases with no gene match: 11. The CDR3 covers 16 residues. CDR1 is MNHNY, CDR2 SVGAGI, per germline (reference sequence). The CDR3: CASGPQGARGNQPQHF. CDR3 in DNA: TGTGCCAGCGGTCCCCAGGGGGCGCGGGGCAATCAGCCCCAGCATTTT.

The chain joins TRBV7-2 to TRBJ2-7; TRBD2 might be the D (5 bases). The CDR3 covers 12 residues. Trimming pared 5 bases from V and 5 bases from J, leaving 10 bases between. The germline gives CDR1 SGHTA, CDR2 FQGNSA. The CDR3, as DNA: TGTGCCAGCAGCCCCGGACTCGACGAGCAGTACTTC. This translates into CASSPGLDEQYF.

This clonotype came up a few times. The rearrangement links TRBV7-2 to TRBJ2-1, with 10 bases aligning to TRBD1. V shed 6 bases and J 4 bases; nucleotides not matched to a gene: 6. This CDR3 comprises 15 residues. From germline, CDR1 is SGHTA and CDR2 FQGNSA. Here the CDR3 reads CASRPGTGVYNEQFF. CDR3 DNA sequence: TGTGCCAGCAGACCCGGGACAGGGGTTTACAATGAGCAGTTCTTC.

This chain uses TRBV4-3 with TRBJ2-3, with TRBD2 matching over 7 bases. Germline CDR1 and CDR2: LGHNA and YSLEER. Unmatched junction bases numbered 14, after V lost 0 bases and J lost 8 bases. The CDR3 has 17 residues. The CDR3 protein is CASSQDMTGGRSRTQYF. The CDR3 nucleotides read TGCGCCAGCAGCCAAGATATGACGGGGGGACGAAGTCGTACGCAGTATTTT.

V usage is TRBV3-1 and J usage is TRBJ1-2; perhaps TRBD1 as D (5 bases). Per the germline V gene, CDR1 is LGHDT and CDR2 is YNNKEL (reference sequence). This CDR3 is 18 amino acids long. Trimming left V 5 bases short and J 4 bases short, with 26 bases between. The CDR3 protein is CASSLSGLRVWERYGYTF. Written as DNA, the CDR3 is TGTGCCAGCAGCTTGTCCGGGCTCAGGGTTTGGGAGCGCTATGGCTACACCTTC.

The chain has TRBV5-8 and TRBJ2-3; 14 bases align to TRBD2. Germline-derived CDR1 and CDR2 are SGHTS and YDEGEE. The CDR3 loop spans 18 amino acids. V lost 6 bases and J lost 4; bases outside the gene matches: 13. This CDR3 reads CASTRVVGLAGEADTQYF. The CDR3 DNA follows: TGTGCCAGCACCAGAGTAGTGGGACTAGCGGGAGAGGCAGATACGCAGTATTTT. Filled out from reference TRBV5-8 and TRBJ2-3, the complete variable domain reads EAGVTQSPTHLIKTRGQQATLRCSPISGHTSVYWYQQALGLGLQFLLWYDEGEERNRGNFPPRFSGRQFPNYSSELNVNALELEDSALYLCASTRVVGLAGEADTQYFGPGTRLTVL.

Written as DNA, the CDR3 is TGTGCCTGGAGTGTAGGGACAGGGGCGGGAGAGACCCAGTACTTC. It codes for CAWSVGTGAGETQYF. This chain connects TRBV30 to TRBJ2-5; 10 bases fit TRBD1. The V gene end was trimmed by 0 bases and the J gene end by 4 bases; junction bases not matched to a gene: 5. The CDR3 consists of 15 residues. Per germline, CDR1 GTSNPN and CDR2 SVGIG (reference sequence).

This sequence joins TRBV29-1 and TRBJ2-7; maybe TRBD1 (5 bases). The CDR3 runs 13 residues. Trimming stripped 7 bases from V and 7 bases from J, with 20 bases between. Looked up from germline, CDR1 is SQVTM and CDR2 is ANQGSEA. CDR3 protein: CSGTTGHRREQYF. The CDR3, as DNA: TGCAGCGGAACTACAGGTCACCGACGAGAGCAGTACTTC.

This clonotype was seen a handful of times. The chain couples TRBV12-3 or TRBV12-4 to TRBJ2-1; D is possibly TRBD2 (6 bases). The CDR3 loop spans 15 amino acids. Trimming cost V 6 bases and J 0 bases, with 12 bases left between them. The CDR3 is CASRLAPGSYNEQFF. The CDR3 DNA sequence: TGTGCCAGCAGGCTAGCGCCCGGCTCCTACAATGAGCAGTTCTTC.

This clonotype was observed a few times. The chain employs TRBV4-2 and TRBJ1-1, with 7 nucleotides matching TRBD1. CDR1 LGHNA and CDR2 YNFKEQ come from the germline V gene. The CDR3 has 15 residues. V lost 0 bases, J lost 5 bases, and 6 bases stayed unmatched. The CDR3: CASSQDQGGWTEAFF. CDR3 bases: TGTGCCAGCAGCCAAGATCAGGGGGGATGGACTGAAGCTTTCTTT.

This clonotype has only a few counts. The V call is TRBV29-1, the J call TRBJ1-2; 7 bases match TRBD1. After removal of 4 bases from V and 4 bases from J, the junction contained 9 bases not matched to a gene. Germline CDR1 reads SQVTM; CDR2 reads ANQGSEA. The length of the CDR3 is 14 residues. The CDR3 loop reads CSVGVDREGYGYTF. The CDR3 DNA is TGCAGCGTTGGGGTCGACAGGGAAGGCTATGGCTACACCTTC. Based on the CDR3 plus reference TRBV29-1 and TRBJ1-2, the full variable domain is SAVISQKPSRDICQRGTSLTIQCQVDSQVTMMFWYRQQPGQSLTLIATANQGSEATYESGFVIDKFPISRPNLTFSTLTVSNMSPEDSSIYLCSVGVDREGYGYTFGSGTRLTVV.

This clonotype was observed a handful of times. V usage is TRBV6-6 and J usage is TRBJ1-3; D unresolved. This CDR3 has 15 residues. V was cut by 2 bases and J by 4 bases, with 12 bases left in between. Per the germline V gene, CDR1 is MNHNY and CDR2 is SVGAGI (reference sequence). CDR3 in amino acids: CASSYPEPGGNTIYF. CDR3 DNA sequence: TGTGCCAGCAGTTACCCAGAGCCCGGGGGAAACACCATATATTTT.

In its sample, this clonotype was seen a few times. The chain combines TRBV12-3 or TRBV12-4 with TRBJ2-5; maybe TRBD2 (7 bases). V was trimmed by 2 bases and J by 5 bases, leaving 15 bases between them. This CDR3 is built from 15 residues. The CDR3 spells CASSLIRGAGETQYF. The CDR3 coding sequence is TGTGCCAGCAGTTTAATACGGGGGGCCGGGGAGACCCAGTACTTC.

V and J are TRBV10-3 and TRBJ1-2; TRBD1 aligns across 7 bases. The CDR3 length is 16 residues. Unmatched junction bases numbered 15, after V lost 10 bases and J lost 1 base. The germline gives CDR1 ENHRY, CDR2 SYGVKD. DNA of the CDR3: TGTGCCACCTCACCGGTGTCAGGGGGAGATAACTATGGCTACACCTTC. Its protein is CATSPVSGGDNYGYTF.

The V and J genes are TRBV6-1 and TRBJ2-5; no definite D call. The J call may be mistaken, given a closer DNA end match to TRBJ2-7. Per the germline V gene, CDR1 is MNHNS and CDR2 is SASEGT. This CDR3 has 12 amino acids. The CDR3 is CASSEVGYEQYF. Written as DNA, the CDR3 is TGTGCCAGCAGTGAAGTGGGGTACGAGCAGTACTTC.

This clonotype was observed a handful of times. The V and J genes are TRBV7-3 and TRBJ2-2, with 10 bases aligning to TRBD2. CDR1 is SGHTA, CDR2 FQGTGA, per germline. The CDR3 is made up of 18 amino acids. The junction had 7 bases not matched to a gene; V was cut back by 1 base and J by 2 bases. CDR3 loop: CASSLRASGGANTGELFF. CDR3 bases: TGTGCCAGCAGCTTAAGGGCTAGCGGGGGAGCTAACACCGGGGAGCTGTTTTTT.

This clonotype came up once. The V and J genes are TRBV20-1 and TRBJ2-5; unclear D gene. The J call may be in error: the DNA end matches TRBJ2-7 better. This CDR3 region has 13 residues. CDR1 and CDR2 from the germline V gene are DFQATT and SNEGSKA (reference sequence). This CDR3 reads CSARERVWDEQYF. In nucleotides, the CDR3 is TGCAGTGCTAGAGAGAGAGTCTGGGACGAGCAGTACTTC.

This chain uses TRBV20-1 with TRBJ2-5; D remains unclear. CDR3 size: 13 residues. With 0 bases removed from V and 0 bases from J, the gap between germline ends came to 5 bases. From germline, CDR1 is DFQATT and CDR2 SNEGSKA (reference sequence). This CDR3 reads CSARDRDQETQYF. The CDR3 DNA is TGCAGTGCTAGAGATAGGGACCAAGAGACCCAGTACTTC.

This sequence joins TRBV27 and TRBJ2-7; D is unclear. Per germline, CDR1 MNHEY and CDR2 SMNVEV (reference sequence). V lost 0 bases, J lost 7 bases, and 16 bases lay in between. The CDR3 has 15 residues. Here the CDR3 reads CASSLSLSHYNEQYF. In DNA form, the CDR3 reads TGTGCCAGCAGTTTATCCCTCTCCCATTACAATGAGCAGTACTTC.

V and J are TRBV7-9 and TRBJ1-2; TRBD1 is a possible D gene (6 bases). Trimming shortened V by 5 bases and J by 2 bases, and 12 bases separated the two germline ends. Per the germline V gene, CDR1 is SEHNR and CDR2 is FQNEAQ (reference sequence). The CDR3 is 14 residues long. CDR3 residues: CASSPGGQNYGYTF. In nucleotides, the CDR3 is TGTGCCAGCAGCCCGGGGGGGCAGAACTATGGCTACACCTTC.

In this sample, this clonotype turned up once. The chain has TRBV7-2 and TRBJ2-5; D ambiguous. Germline V lookup: CDR1 SGHTA, CDR2 FQGNSA. CDR3 length equals 13 residues. With 5 bases removed from V and 1 base from J, the gap between germline ends came to 8 bases. CDR3 coding DNA: TGTGCCAGCAGCGTACGGGCCCAAGAGACCCAGTACTTC. Translating gives CASSVRAQETQYF.

In the case of this clonotype: With a much larger clone just one base away, this may be a read error. The rearrangement joins TRBV6-6 to TRBJ2-6; 7 bases fit TRBD2. CDR1 is MNHNY and CDR2 is SVGAGI in the germline V gene (reference sequence). There are 16 residues in the CDR3. Here the CDR3 reads CASSYAGVSGTNVLTF. CDR3 DNA: TGTGCCAGCAGTTACGCGGGGGTCTCTGGGACCAACGTCCTGACTTTC.

The V gene is TRBV29-1, the J gene TRBJ1-2, with D tentatively TRBD1 (5 bases). V lost 3 bases and J lost 8, with 19 bases in between. The CDR3 has 14 amino acids. Germline values: CDR1 SQVTM, CDR2 ANQGSEA. CDR3 sequence reads: CSVESAAGRAGYTF. The CDR3 coding sequence is TGCAGCGTTGAGAGTGCTGCGGGGCGTGCAGGCTACACCTTC.

This clonotype was observed a few times. The chain uses TRBV7-2 and TRBJ2-5; 8 nucleotides match TRBD2. The CDR3 is 17 amino acids. Germline CDR1 reads SGHTA; CDR2 reads FQGNSA. Unmatched junction bases numbered 9, after V lost 3 bases and J lost 0 bases. For the CDR3, the DNA is TGTGCCAGCAGCTTCTTTCGGGAGGGCCGATACCAAGAGACCCAGTACTTC. Its translation: CASSFFREGRYQETQYF.

This clonotype was picked up a small number of times. The rearrangement joins TRBV28 to TRBJ2-3, with D tentatively TRBD2 (6 bases). This CDR3 contains 12 residues. V lost 5 bases and J 13 bases, leaving 16 bases between the germline ends. Germline V gives CDR1 MDHEN, CDR2 SYDVKM. CDR3 loop: CASSLPGEAEYF. The CDR3 nucleotides read TGTGCCAGCAGTCTCCCCGGGGAGGCGGAGTATTTT.

This clonotype was counted a single time. The chain combines TRBV5-1 with TRBJ2-1; D tentatively reads TRBD1 or TRBD2 (5 bases each). Trimming took 0 bases from V and 11 from J, leaving 15 bases between them. The CDR3 consists of 14 residues. Germline lookup yields CDR1 SGHRS and CDR2 YFSETQ. CDR3 sequence reads: CASSLGGRERKQFF. The CDR3 DNA reads TGCGCCAGCAGCTTGGGGGGGAGAGAAAGGAAGCAGTTCTTC.